These T cell receptor beta chains were read from a single sample in a study of cytomegalovirus exposure and HLA in healthy donors. Only in-frame clones appear in the TCRdb table, and some are missing; sequencing was by immunoSEQ multiplex PCR. The data hold approximately 93,000 clones, with around three quarters observed a single time. The sequenced material came from PBMCs. All receptors come from a male donor in good health and CMV-seropositive. CDR3s include the opening cysteine and the closing phenylalanine or tryptophan. D genes are given only for firm matches. Part of the rows lack a size; the others show once, few, many or a class for expanded clones.

14	.	TRBD1	TRBV25-1	TRBJ1-1	TGTGCCAGCAGTACAACAGGGGCGAGAACTGAAGCTTTCTTT	CASSTTGARTEAFF
15	.	.	TRBV7-9	TRBJ1-4	TGTTCCAGCAGCCCACTGACAGAGGCGGTCGGAAAACTGTTTTTT	CSSSPLTEAVGKLFF
17	.	TRBD1	TRBV7-2	TRBJ2-3	TGTGCCAGCAGCATTCCCGGGACAGGGGATCCACAAAATACGCAGTATTTT	CASSIPGTGDPQNTQYF
15	.	TRBD2	TRBV19	TRBJ2-3	TGTGCCAGTACTAGCGGGGGGCTGTATACAGATACGCAGTATTTT	CASTSGGLYTDTQYF
14	.	.	TRBV4-1	TRBJ1-5	TGCGCCAGCAGCCCTTTGGGGGGAGATCAGCCCCAGCATTTT	CASSPLGGDQPQHF
13	once	.	TRBV7-8	TRBJ1-2	TGTGCCAGCAGCTTGGGGGGGGACTATGGCTACACCTTC	CASSLGGDYGYTF
11	.	.	TRBV2	TRBJ2-5	TGTGCCAGCCGGGAAACAGGGTCGCAGTACTTC	CASRETGSQYF
17	.	TRBD1	TRBV9	TRBJ1-2	TGTGCCAGCAGCGAATTACAGGGGGCGATGGAAAACTATGGCTACACCTTC	CASSELQGAMENYGYTF
11	.	.	TRBV6-5	TRBJ1-5	TGTGCCAGCAGTTATGGGGGGACCCAGCATTTT	CASSYGGTQHF
15	.	.	TRBV9	TRBJ2-7	TGTGCCAGCAGCCCGCGACAGCAATCCTCCTACGAGCAGTACTTC	CASSPRQQSSYEQYF
15	few	.	TRBV6-7	TRBJ1-5	TGTGCCAGCAGATCAACAGGTTTTCGGAATCAGCCCCAGCATTTT	CASRSTGFRNQPQHF
13	.	TRBD1	TRBV5-1	TRBJ1-2	TGCGCCAGCACCGGACAGGACCTCTATGGCTACACCTTC	CASTGQDLYGYTF
14	.	.	TRBV19	TRBJ1-3	TGTGCCACCACACAGGGCTTCTCTGGAAACACCATATATTTT	CATTQGFSGNTIYF
15	.	TRBD2	TRBV7-9	TRBJ2-3	TGTGCCAGCAGCTTAGCGGGGGGGAGCACAGATACGCAGTATTTT	CASSLAGGSTDTQYF
15	.	TRBD2	TRBV11-1	TRBJ2-1	TGTGCCAGCAGCTTAGCAGGACTAGAGGGCAATGAGCAGTTCTTC	CASSLAGLEGNEQFF
18	.	TRBD1	TRBV7-9	TRBJ2-3	TGTGCCAGCAGCTCCAACAACCCCGGACAGGGTCCCACAGATACGCAGTATTTT	CASSSNNPGQGPTDTQYF
15	.	.	TRBV2	TRBJ1-3	TGTGCCAGCAGCGAAGCAGACTATCCTGGAAACACCATATATTTT	CASSEADYPGNTIYF
14	.	.	TRBV11-2	TRBJ2-7	TGTGCCAGCAGCTTAGGTGGGGGGACCTACGAGCAGTACTTC	CASSLGGGTYEQYF
16	.	.	TRBV19	TRBJ1-5	TGTGCCAGTAGTCCCACCGGACATTTTAGCAATCAGCCCCAGCATTTT	CASSPTGHFSNQPQHF
14	.	TRBD1	TRBV18	TRBJ1-1	TGTGCCAGCTCACTCGGACAGGGGGTGGCTGAAGCTTTCTTT	CASSLGQGVAEAFF
13	.	.	TRBV7-9	TRBJ1-2	TGTGCCAGCAGCCCCGACAGGACCTATGGCTACACCTTC	CASSPDRTYGYTF
13	.	TRBD1	TRBV6-5	TRBJ1-1	TGTGCCAGCAGGGGGGCAGGGGGCACTGAAGCTTTCTTT	CASRGAGGTEAFF
13	.	.	TRBV19	TRBJ1-1	TGTGCCAGTAGTACGACACGGGGAAGTGAAGCTTTCTTT	CASSTTRGSEAFF
17	.	TRBD2	TRBV13	TRBJ2-2	TGTGCCAGCAGCCGGACTAGCGGGGGGGCCGGAGCCGGGGAGCTGTTTTTT	CASSRTSGGAGAGELFF
14	.	.	TRBV5-6	TRBJ1-2	TGTGCCAGCAGCTTGGCCGGGACACACTATGGCTACACCTTC	CASSLAGTHYGYTF
16	.	TRBD1	TRBV2	TRBJ1-2	TGTGCCAGCACCCGGGACAGGGCCCGAGCTAACTATGGCTACACCTTC	CASTRDRARANYGYTF
14	.	.	TRBV6-1	TRBJ1-5	TGTGCCAGCAGTGAGACCAGGGCCAATCAGCCCCAGCATTTT	CASSETRANQPQHF
13	once	.	TRBV27	TRBJ1-2	TGTGCCAGCAGCCGGACTGGGAACTATGGCTACACCTTC	CASSRTGNYGYTF
15	.	.	TRBV19	TRBJ1-5	TGTGCCAGTAATCTGGCAGGGATCGGACGTCAGCCCCAGCATTTT	CASNLAGIGRQPQHF
15	few	TRBD1	TRBV18	TRBJ2-3	TGTGCCAGCTCACCACGACAGGGGACAACAGATACGCAGTATTTT	CASSPRQGTTDTQYF
14	.	.	TRBV19	TRBJ1-5	TGTGCCAGTAGTCGCCCAGGGATGGATCAGCCCCAGCATTTT	CASSRPGMDQPQHF
15	few	.	TRBV2	TRBJ2-7	TGTGCCAGCAGTGAAGGGCGGGGAGTAACCTACGAGCAGTACTTC	CASSEGRGVTYEQYF
16	.	TRBD2	TRBV30	TRBJ2-1	TGTGCCTGGAGTAAGGCTAGCGGGGGGTTTTACAATGAGCAGTTCTTC	CAWSKASGGFYNEQFF
12	.	TRBD1	TRBV7-6	TRBJ1-2	TGTGCCAGCAGCTTAGGACAGGGCGGCTACACCTTC	CASSLGQGGYTF
14	.	TRBD1	TRBV19	TRBJ2-2	TGTGCCAGTAGGAACAGGGGGAGCACCGGGGAGCTGTTTTTT	CASRNRGSTGELFF
14	few	.	TRBV6-1	TRBJ1-5	TGTGCCAGCAGTGAAAAGGAACAGCATCAGCCCCAGCATTTT	CASSEKEQHQPQHF
12	.	.	TRBV28	TRBJ1-2	TGTGCCAGCAGGTCGATCGGCGGGGGCTACACCTTC	CASRSIGGGYTF
16	.	TRBD2	TRBV4-1	TRBJ2-7	TGCGCCAGCAGCCAGTTACCGGGACTAGCAGACTACGAGCAGTACTTC	CASSQLPGLADYEQYF
16	.	TRBD2	TRBV5-1	TRBJ2-3	TGCGCCAGCAGCCAACTAGCGGGGGACCTCACAGATACGCAGTATTTT	CASSQLAGDLTDTQYF
16	few	.	TRBV6-4	TRBJ2-1	TGTGCCAGCAGTGACTCGATCACTAGAGGTGTCGCTGAGCAGTTCTTC	CASSDSITRGVAEQFF